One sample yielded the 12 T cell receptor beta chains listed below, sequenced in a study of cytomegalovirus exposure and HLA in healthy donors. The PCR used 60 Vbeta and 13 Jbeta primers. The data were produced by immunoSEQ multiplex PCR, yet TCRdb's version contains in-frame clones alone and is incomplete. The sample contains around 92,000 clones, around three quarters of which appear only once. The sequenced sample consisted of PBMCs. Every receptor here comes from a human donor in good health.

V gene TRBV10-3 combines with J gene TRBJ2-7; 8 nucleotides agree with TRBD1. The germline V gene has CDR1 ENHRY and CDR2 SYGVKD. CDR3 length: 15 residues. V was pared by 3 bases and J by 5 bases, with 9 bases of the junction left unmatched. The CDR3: CAISDSGTGLNEQYF. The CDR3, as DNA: TGTGCCATCAGTGATTCCGGGACAGGCTTAAACGAGCAGTACTTC.

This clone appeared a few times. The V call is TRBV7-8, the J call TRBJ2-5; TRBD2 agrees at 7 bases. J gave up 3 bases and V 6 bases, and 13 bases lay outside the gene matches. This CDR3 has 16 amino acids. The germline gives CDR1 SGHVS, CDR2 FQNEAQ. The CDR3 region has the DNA TGTGCCAGCAGGCTAGGATACGGGGGGAGGGAAGAGACCCAGTACTTC. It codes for CASRLGYGGREETQYF.

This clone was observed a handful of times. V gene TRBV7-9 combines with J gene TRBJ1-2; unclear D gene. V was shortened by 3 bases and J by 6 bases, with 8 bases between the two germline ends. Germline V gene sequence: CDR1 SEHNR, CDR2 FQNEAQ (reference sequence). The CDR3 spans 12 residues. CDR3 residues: CASSFNRDGYTF. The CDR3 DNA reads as TGTGCCAGCAGCTTTAATCGGGATGGCTACACCTTC. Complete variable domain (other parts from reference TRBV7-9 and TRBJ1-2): DTGVSQNPRHKITKRGQNVTFRCDPISEHNRLYWYRQTLGQGPEFLTYFQNEAQLEKSRLLSDRFSAERPKGSFSTLEIQRTEQGDSAMYLCASSFNRDGYTFGSGTRLTVV.

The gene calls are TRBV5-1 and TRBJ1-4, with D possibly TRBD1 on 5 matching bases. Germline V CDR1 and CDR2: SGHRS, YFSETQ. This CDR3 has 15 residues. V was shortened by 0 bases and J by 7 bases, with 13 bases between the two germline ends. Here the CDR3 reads CASSLGGGRGEKLFF. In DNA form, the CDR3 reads TGCGCCAGCAGCTTGGGCGGGGGTCGGGGTGAAAAACTGTTTTTT.

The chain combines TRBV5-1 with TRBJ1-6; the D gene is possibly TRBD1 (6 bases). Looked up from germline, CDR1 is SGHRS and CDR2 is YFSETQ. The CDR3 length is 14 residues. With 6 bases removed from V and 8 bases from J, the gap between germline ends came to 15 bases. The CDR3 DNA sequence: TGCGCCAGCAAAGGCAACAGGGAGTATTCACCCCTCCACTTT. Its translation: CASKGNREYSPLHF.

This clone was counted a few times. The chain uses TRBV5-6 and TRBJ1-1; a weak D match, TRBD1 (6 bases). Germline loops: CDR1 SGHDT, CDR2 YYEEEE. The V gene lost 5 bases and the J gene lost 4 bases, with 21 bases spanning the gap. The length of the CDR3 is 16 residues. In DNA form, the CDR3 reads TGTGCCAGCAGGGAGAGGACAGTGAAATCTATCACTGAAGCTTTCTTT. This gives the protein CASRERTVKSITEAFF.

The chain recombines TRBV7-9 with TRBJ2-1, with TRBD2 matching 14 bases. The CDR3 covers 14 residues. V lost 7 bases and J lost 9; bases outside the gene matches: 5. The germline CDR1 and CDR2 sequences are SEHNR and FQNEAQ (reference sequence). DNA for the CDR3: TGTGCCAGCATCAGGACTAGCGGGGGGAGTGAGCAGTTCTTC. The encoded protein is CASIRTSGGSEQFF.

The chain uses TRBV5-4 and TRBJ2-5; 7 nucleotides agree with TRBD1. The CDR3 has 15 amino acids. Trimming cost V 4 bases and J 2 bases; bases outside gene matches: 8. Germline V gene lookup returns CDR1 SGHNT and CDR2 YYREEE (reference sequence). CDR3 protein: CASSPMGQTQETQYF. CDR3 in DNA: TGTGCCAGCAGCCCAATGGGACAGACACAAGAGACCCAGTACTTC.

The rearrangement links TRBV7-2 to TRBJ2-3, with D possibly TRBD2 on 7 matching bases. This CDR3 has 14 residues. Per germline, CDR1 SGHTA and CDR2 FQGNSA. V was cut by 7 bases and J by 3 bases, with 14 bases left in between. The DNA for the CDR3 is TGTGCCAGCACCTTGGGGGGGGCGACAGATACGCAGTATTTT. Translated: CASTLGGATDTQYF.

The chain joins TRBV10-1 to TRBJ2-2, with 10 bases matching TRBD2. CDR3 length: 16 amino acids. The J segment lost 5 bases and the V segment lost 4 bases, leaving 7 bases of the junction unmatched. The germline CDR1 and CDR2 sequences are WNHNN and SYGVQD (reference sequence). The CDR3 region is CASSGLAGGNTGELFF. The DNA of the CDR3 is TGCGCCAGCAGTGGATTAGCGGGAGGAAATACCGGGGAGCTGTTTTTT.

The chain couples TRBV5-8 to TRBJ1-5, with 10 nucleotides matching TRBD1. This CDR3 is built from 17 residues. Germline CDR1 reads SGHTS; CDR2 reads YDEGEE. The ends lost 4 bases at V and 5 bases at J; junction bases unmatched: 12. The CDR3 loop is CASSAAGTGEQDQPQHF. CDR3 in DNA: TGTGCCAGCAGCGCCGCCGGGACAGGGGAACAGGATCAGCCCCAGCATTTT.

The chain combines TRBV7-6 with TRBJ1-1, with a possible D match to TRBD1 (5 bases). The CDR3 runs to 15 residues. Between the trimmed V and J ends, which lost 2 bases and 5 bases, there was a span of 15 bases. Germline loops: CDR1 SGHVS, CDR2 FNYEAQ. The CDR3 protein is CASSLMQGLWTEAFF. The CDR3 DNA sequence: TGTGCCAGCAGCTTAATGCAGGGTCTTTGGACTGAAGCTTTCTTT.